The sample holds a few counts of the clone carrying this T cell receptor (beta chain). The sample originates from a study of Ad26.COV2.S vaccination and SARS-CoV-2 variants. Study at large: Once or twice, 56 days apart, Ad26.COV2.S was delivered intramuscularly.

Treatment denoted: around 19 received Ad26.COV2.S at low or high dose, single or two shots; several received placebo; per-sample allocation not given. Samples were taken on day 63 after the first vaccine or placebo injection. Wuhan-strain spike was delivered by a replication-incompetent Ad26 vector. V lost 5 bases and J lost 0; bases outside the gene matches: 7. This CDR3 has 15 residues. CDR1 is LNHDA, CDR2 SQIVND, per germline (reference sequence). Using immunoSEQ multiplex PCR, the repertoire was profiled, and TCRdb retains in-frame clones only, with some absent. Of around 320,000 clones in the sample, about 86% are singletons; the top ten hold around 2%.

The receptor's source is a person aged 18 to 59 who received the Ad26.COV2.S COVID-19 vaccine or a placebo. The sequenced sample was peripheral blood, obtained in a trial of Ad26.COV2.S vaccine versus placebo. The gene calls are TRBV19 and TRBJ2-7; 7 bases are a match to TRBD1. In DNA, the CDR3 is TGTGCCAGTAGTCCCCGGGACAGCCTCTCCTACGAGCAGTACTTC. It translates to CASSPRDSLSYEQYF.